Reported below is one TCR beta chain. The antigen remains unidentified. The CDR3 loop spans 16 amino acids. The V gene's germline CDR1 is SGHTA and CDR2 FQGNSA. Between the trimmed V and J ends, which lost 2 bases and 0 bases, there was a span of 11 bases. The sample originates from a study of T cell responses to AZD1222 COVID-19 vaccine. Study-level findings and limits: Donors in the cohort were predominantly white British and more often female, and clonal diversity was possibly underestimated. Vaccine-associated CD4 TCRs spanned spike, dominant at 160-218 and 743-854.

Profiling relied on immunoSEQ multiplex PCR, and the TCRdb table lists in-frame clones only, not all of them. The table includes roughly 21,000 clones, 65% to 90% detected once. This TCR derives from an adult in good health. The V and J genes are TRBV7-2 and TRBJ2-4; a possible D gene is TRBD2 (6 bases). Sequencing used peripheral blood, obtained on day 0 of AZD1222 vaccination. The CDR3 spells CASSLSAGLAKNIQYF. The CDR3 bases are TGTGCCAGCAGCTTATCTGCGGGGTTAGCCAAAAACATTCAGTACTTC.